The source of this T cell receptor beta chain is a study of graft-versus-host responses after intestinal transplantation. This table comes from immunoSEQ multiplex PCR, and its TCRdb copy is limited to in-frame clones, with some not included. The table has under 20,000 clones, approximately 89% seen once; the top ten hold 9.4%. The CDR3 totals 15 residues. From germline, CDR1 is SSHAT and CDR2 FNYEAQ (reference sequence). Trimming took off 5 bases at V and 4 bases at J, with 15 bases between the two ends. The receptor was derived from a human patient who received an intestinal transplant, so some T cells may come from the graft donor. Sequencing used PBMCs, obtained around 230 days after intestinal transplant. The chain recombines TRBV7-7 with TRBJ2-1; TRBD1 is a possible D gene (5 bases). The CDR3 reads CASSQNPTVYNEQFF. DNA for the CDR3: TGTGCCAGCAGCCAGAACCCGACAGTTTACAATGAGCAGTTCTTC.